This TCR beta chain comes out of a study of vaccination and CD4 T cells after COVID-19 (dated by TCRdb to 2021 to 2024). Regarding the research as a whole: The convalescent cohort included six males and four females, with two Hispanic individuals, seven Caucasians, two Asians and one multiracial person. Participants received two doses of either the Pfizer-BioNTech BNT162b2 vaccine (n=8) or the Moderna mRNA-1273 vaccine (n=2). Post-COVID blood samples from convalescent patients were collected a median of around 110 days after diagnosis, with a range of about 35 to 180 days. Post-vaccine blood samples were obtained a median of around 67 days after the second vaccine dose, with a range of roughly 14 to 241 days. Overlapping spike peptide pools from SARS-CoV-2 and from the common cold coronaviruses HCoV-NL63, HCoV-OC43 and HCoV-229E were used as culture stimuli. Control cultures received a CEFX viral epitope pool as the positive control, an HIV-1 Nef peptide pool as the negative control, or no peptide. In under 13 COVID-19 convalescent patients and a handful of infection-naive healthy vaccine recipients, researchers compared the spike-specific CD4+ TCR repertoire from before mRNA vaccination with the repertoire from after. At the TCR clonotype level, an earlier paper using these donors assessed memory CD4+ T cell crossreactivity between SARS-CoV-2 and common cold coronavirus spike proteins.

The CDR3 contains 16 residues, cysteine and phenylalanine counted. Just CDR3 DNA is preserved here, 48 bases in frame from base 1. Based on the germline V gene, the CDR1 and CDR2 sequences are LGHNA and YNFKEQ. Ends trimmed: V by 1 base, J by 3 bases; bases unmatched to a gene: 2. The full study reports these points: Of the vaccine-specific clones in convalescent patients, 304 of 307, or nearly all, reacted only to SARS-CoV-2 spike and did not cross-react with common cold coronaviruses. Although the median number of SARS-CoV-2-reactive clonotypes went up from 21 after infection to about 38 after vaccination, the increase was not significant. Among convalescent patients, a median roughly 84% of the SARS-CoV-2-reactive clones seen after vaccination appeared only after vaccination, which suggests priming specific to the vaccine. The study included relatively few convalescent patients and did not analyze early timepoints after natural infection.

Library construction relied on PCR. TCR sequencing of DNA from cultured CD4+ T cells used the Oncomine TCR Beta short-read assay at the Johns Hopkins FTIC core. The QIAamp micro DNA kit was used to extract genomic DNA from the cultured CD4+ T cells. The Oncomine TCR Beta libraries from cultured CD4+ T cells were pooled using unique dual indexes and then sequenced on an Illumina iSeq 100. The paper's data handling went like this. Non-productive sequences were removed, and CDR3s that did not start with C, did not end with F or W, or were shorter than 7 amino acids were discarded. The MANAFEST web application was used to identify antigen-specific clonotypes by comparing peptide-stimulated wells against reference wells and other culture wells. To be called positive, a clone needed an FDR below 0.05, an odds ratio above 5, and a productive frequency above 0.1% in at least two of three replicate wells. A clonotype counted as cross-reactive if it showed significant expansion both in the SARS-CoV-2 spike wells and in at least one common cold coronavirus spike condition. Levenshtein distances (stringdist) and unrooted phylogenetic trees (ape) in R version 3.6.1 were used to assess CDR3 homology. TCRdb reworked the public reads: Q25 trimming with fastp, MiXCR clone assembly, productive beta chains retained. All rows with the same CDR3 protein become a single entry with the most common DNA and genes. These V and J calls originate from TCRdb's pipeline instead of the authors' own analysis. This sample lists about 10,000 distinct CDR3 sequences; approximately 40% were detected once. The biggest ten clones account for about an eighth of the sample.

Note on this clonotype: Its antigen has not been determined. Per-base quality was not reported, and no clone a single base away is much larger than it.

Explained via the paper, the treatment or condition label denotes: approximately 9-day PBMC culture with coronavirus spike peptide pools or control peptides (ViraFEST assay). CD4+ T cells from unexposed donors were collected before the COVID-19 pandemic (2011-2018). The study used the ViraFEST assay, which expanded antigen-specific T cells with peptide pools and then identified expanded clonotypes by TCR sequencing. Each well held 2 million to 2.5 million PBMCs cultured with approximately 10 ug/ml peptide pools in IMDM containing around 5% human AB serum and around 10 IU/ml IL-2. On days 3 and 7, half of the culture medium was replaced with fresh IL-2-containing medium. CD4+ T cells were isolated after approximately ten days of culture through negative selection using the EasySep CD4+ T cell isolation kit. Unexposed donor CD4+ T cells were tested for reactivity to SARS-CoV-2 S and N and four common cold coronavirus spike pools, as cell number allowed. Ficoll-Paque Plus gradient centrifugation was used to isolate PBMCs from whole blood, and the isolated PBMCs were then either used fresh or cryopreserved at -140C. Triplicate wells were generally used for each culture condition. The leukapheresis product for the unexposed donors was obtained through commercial purchase.

The rearranged segments are TRBV4-2 and TRBJ2-3; 12 nucleotides in the junction match TRBD2. The clonotype originates from a human donor in good health. The sample comprised CD4+ T cells from blood, cultured in vitro. The CDR3 protein is CASSQATSGRTDTQYF. The nucleotides are TGTGCCAGCAGCCAAGCGACTAGCGGGAGAACAGATACGCAGTATTTT.